Listed below are T cell receptor beta chains from one sample, sequenced in a study of blood T cell repertoires in COVID-19. Measured with immunoSEQ multiplex PCR; TCRdb has only the in-frame clones, and not every one. Of under 85,000 clones listed, 83% were seen once; the top ten hold less than 6.5%. Sequences were obtained from peripheral blood. These TCRs come from a man aged 45-60 years with active COVID-19. Both conserved end residues are part of each CDR3. Fields, in order: CDR3 DNA, CDR3 protein, clone size, D gene, V gene, J gene. A D gene is named only where the DNA matches it firmly. Clone size, where shown, is once, few, many, or a class for clones that have expanded.

CDR3nt: TGTGCCAGCAGAACCGCCGGGACTAGAGGAGGAGATACGCAGTATTTT
CDR3aa: CASRTAGTRGGDTQYF
abundance: .
d_gene: TRBD2
v_gene: TRBV27
j_gene: TRBJ2-3

CDR3nt: TGTGCCAGCAGCCTTATGGGGGGGGGCGTAGGGACCCAGTACTTC
CDR3aa: CASSLMGGGVGTQYF
abundance: .
d_gene: .
v_gene: TRBV3-1/TRBV3-2
j_gene: TRBJ2-5

CDR3nt: TGTGCCAGCAGCGCTAGCGGGGGATACCCCAGCTCCTACAATGAGCAGTTCTTC
CDR3aa: CASSASGGYPSSYNEQFF
abundance: .
d_gene: TRBD2
v_gene: TRBV9
j_gene: TRBJ2-1

CDR3nt: TGTGCCAGCAGCTTTGGGACTAGCGGGAGGGCCGGGGGAGAGACCCAGTACTTC
CDR3aa: CASSFGTSGRAGGETQYF
abundance: .
d_gene: TRBD2
v_gene: TRBV7-8
j_gene: TRBJ2-5

CDR3nt: TGTGCCAGCATGGGTGGGGCAAGTGAAAAACTGTTTTTT
CDR3aa: CASMGGASEKLFF
abundance: .
d_gene: .
v_gene: TRBV3-1/TRBV3-2
j_gene: TRBJ1-4

CDR3nt: TGCGCCAGCAGCGTTGACGGGGCCTACGAGCAGTACTTC
CDR3aa: CASSVDGAYEQYF
abundance: .
d_gene: .
v_gene: TRBV5-1
j_gene: TRBJ2-7

CDR3nt: TGTGCCAGCAGGCCGGGACTAGCGGGCTACGAGCAGTACTTC
CDR3aa: CASRPGLAGYEQYF
abundance: .
d_gene: TRBD2
v_gene: TRBV11-2
j_gene: TRBJ2-7

CDR3nt: TGTGCCAGCAGCGTGGGGACAGGGCTGGGAGATACGCAGTATTTT
CDR3aa: CASSVGTGLGDTQYF
abundance: .
d_gene: TRBD1
v_gene: TRBV9
j_gene: TRBJ2-3

CDR3nt: TGTGCCACTTACAATGAGCAGTTCTTC
CDR3aa: CATYNEQFF
abundance: .
d_gene: .
v_gene: TRBV19
j_gene: TRBJ2-1

CDR3nt: TGCGCCAGCAGCTTGGGACAGAGCTACAATGAGCAGTTCTTC
CDR3aa: CASSLGQSYNEQFF
abundance: .
d_gene: .
v_gene: TRBV5-1
j_gene: TRBJ2-1

CDR3nt: TGCGCCAGCAGCTTGGAGGAGGACTATGGCTACACCTTC
CDR3aa: CASSLEEDYGYTF
abundance: few
d_gene: .
v_gene: TRBV5-1
j_gene: TRBJ1-2

CDR3nt: TGTGCCAGCAGCGAACCGGGACAGTTGAACACTGAAGCTTTCTTT
CDR3aa: CASSEPGQLNTEAFF
abundance: few
d_gene: TRBD1
v_gene: TRBV25-1
j_gene: TRBJ1-1

CDR3nt: TGTGCCAGCACGACTAGCGGGGAGAACGGGGAGCTGTTTTTT
CDR3aa: CASTTSGENGELFF
abundance: .
d_gene: TRBD2
v_gene: TRBV6-5
j_gene: TRBJ2-2

CDR3nt: TGTGCCAGTTATGAGGGCAGGGGGCGGGTTGAGCAGTTCTTC
CDR3aa: CASYEGRGRVEQFF
abundance: .
d_gene: TRBD1
v_gene: TRBV6-5
j_gene: TRBJ2-1

CDR3nt: TGTGCCAGCAGCACCTCTGGGGGGGGATTGCCGTACGAGCAGTACTTC
CDR3aa: CASSTSGGGLPYEQYF
abundance: .
d_gene: TRBD2
v_gene: TRBV6-6
j_gene: TRBJ2-7

CDR3nt: TGTGCCAGCAGCAAAGGCAGGGCGCGGACTGAAGCTTTCTTT
CDR3aa: CASSKGRARTEAFF
abundance: .
d_gene: .
v_gene: TRBV11-2
j_gene: TRBJ1-1

CDR3nt: TGTGCCAGCAGCTTATCACCCAAGGGGACAGATACGCAGTATTTT
CDR3aa: CASSLSPKGTDTQYF
abundance: .
d_gene: .
v_gene: TRBV5-6
j_gene: TRBJ2-3

CDR3nt: TGTGCCAGCAGCCAGGGACAGCAGTACACTGAAGCTTTCTTT
CDR3aa: CASSQGQQYTEAFF
abundance: .
d_gene: TRBD1
v_gene: TRBV6-5
j_gene: TRBJ1-1

CDR3nt: TGTGCCAGCAGCCAAGATAGAACTAGCGGGGGAGAGGGAGAGACCCAGTACTTC
CDR3aa: CASSQDRTSGGEGETQYF
abundance: .
d_gene: TRBD2
v_gene: TRBV3-1/TRBV3-2
j_gene: TRBJ2-5

CDR3nt: TGTGCCAGCAGCCAATCTGGGAGCGGGAGGATCAATGAGCAGTTCTTC
CDR3aa: CASSQSGSGRINEQFF
abundance: once
d_gene: TRBD2
v_gene: TRBV14
j_gene: TRBJ2-1

CDR3nt: TGCGCCAGCAGCTTGACCCCGTCGGGGTCTGGAAACACCATATATTTT
CDR3aa: CASSLTPSGSGNTIYF
abundance: .
d_gene: .
v_gene: TRBV5-1
j_gene: TRBJ1-3

CDR3nt: TGCGCCAGCAGCTTCGCGGAGACCCAGTACTTC
CDR3aa: CASSFAETQYF
abundance: .
d_gene: .
v_gene: TRBV5-1
j_gene: TRBJ2-5

CDR3nt: TGTGCCAGTGGAAGGTACAGCGGGTATGGCTACACCTTC
CDR3aa: CASGRYSGYGYTF
abundance: medium-sized
d_gene: .
v_gene: TRBV19
j_gene: TRBJ1-2

CDR3nt: TGTGCCAGCAGCCAAGATCCGACAGGGTTCGCTGAAGCTTTCTTT
CDR3aa: CASSQDPTGFAEAFF
abundance: .
d_gene: TRBD1
v_gene: TRBV4-2
j_gene: TRBJ1-1

CDR3nt: TGTGCCAGCAGTAGGAGTGAGCAGTTCTTC
CDR3aa: CASSRSEQFF
abundance: few
d_gene: .
v_gene: TRBV28
j_gene: TRBJ2-1

CDR3nt: TGTGCCAGCACCGACTCACAGGACACTGAAGCTTTCTTT
CDR3aa: CASTDSQDTEAFF
abundance: .
d_gene: .
v_gene: TRBV9
j_gene: TRBJ1-1

CDR3nt: TGTGCCAGCAGCTTAGCGGGGCTGGGGGAGACCCAGTACTTC
CDR3aa: CASSLAGLGETQYF
abundance: .
d_gene: .
v_gene: TRBV7-6
j_gene: TRBJ2-5

CDR3nt: TGTGCCAGCAGCCTACAGGGTGAGGGGGCAGATACGCAGTATTTT
CDR3aa: CASSLQGEGADTQYF
abundance: .
d_gene: .
v_gene: TRBV11-3
j_gene: TRBJ2-3

CDR3nt: TGTGCCAGCAGTTTTCACAGGGGGAAATTCTATGGCTACACCTTC
CDR3aa: CASSFHRGKFYGYTF
abundance: .
d_gene: TRBD1
v_gene: TRBV27
j_gene: TRBJ1-2

CDR3nt: TGTGCCAGTAGTAACTACGCAACTAGGAGCACAGATACGCAGTATTTT
CDR3aa: CASSNYATRSTDTQYF
abundance: .
d_gene: .
v_gene: TRBV19
j_gene: TRBJ2-3

CDR3nt: TGTGCCAGCAGCCCTGCCCCCCGGACAGGGGACTACGAGCAGTACTTC
CDR3aa: CASSPAPRTGDYEQYF
abundance: .
d_gene: TRBD1
v_gene: TRBV7-6
j_gene: TRBJ2-7

CDR3nt: TGCAGCGTCCAAACAGGAGGCAATCAGCCCCAGCATTTT
CDR3aa: CSVQTGGNQPQHF
abundance: .
d_gene: .
v_gene: TRBV29-1
j_gene: TRBJ1-5

CDR3nt: TGTGCCAGCAGCAGGGGCCAAAACCAGGACTATGGCTACACCTTC
CDR3aa: CASSRGQNQDYGYTF
abundance: .
d_gene: .
v_gene: TRBV5-4
j_gene: TRBJ1-2

CDR3nt: TGTGCCAGCAGCCCGTCATTAGGCAATCAGCCCCAGCATTTT
CDR3aa: CASSPSLGNQPQHF
abundance: .
d_gene: .
v_gene: TRBV28
j_gene: TRBJ1-5

CDR3nt: TGTGCCATCAGCAGACTCAGCGGGGAGCAGTACTTC
CDR3aa: CAISRLSGEQYF
abundance: once
d_gene: .
v_gene: TRBV10-3
j_gene: TRBJ2-7

CDR3nt: TGTGCCAGCAGTTCCCAAACTGGGAGACAACAAGAGACCCAGTACTTC
CDR3aa: CASSSQTGRQQETQYF
abundance: .
d_gene: .
v_gene: TRBV11-1
j_gene: TRBJ2-5

CDR3nt: TGTGCCAGCAGCTCCAATCCGACAGGGCTAAGGGTCCTGACTTTC
CDR3aa: CASSSNPTGLRVLTF
abundance: .
d_gene: TRBD1
v_gene: TRBV7-9
j_gene: TRBJ2-6

CDR3nt: TGTGCCAGCAGAAACGGGACTAGCGGGTGGAACATTCAGTACTTC
CDR3aa: CASRNGTSGWNIQYF
abundance: .
d_gene: TRBD2
v_gene: TRBV11-2
j_gene: TRBJ2-4

CDR3nt: TGTGCCAGCAGAACTGGACAGGGGAGCTGGAAGACCCAGTACTTC
CDR3aa: CASRTGQGSWKTQYF
abundance: .
d_gene: TRBD1
v_gene: TRBV6-5
j_gene: TRBJ2-5

CDR3nt: TGTGCCAGCAGTCGGGGTTTTAGCAATCAGCCCCAGCATTTT
CDR3aa: CASSRGFSNQPQHF
abundance: few
d_gene: .
v_gene: TRBV5-8
j_gene: TRBJ1-5

CDR3nt: TGTGCCAGCAGTGCTGTAGCGGGAGCGTCCGCAGATACGCAGTATTTT
CDR3aa: CASSAVAGASADTQYF
abundance: few
d_gene: TRBD2
v_gene: TRBV2
j_gene: TRBJ2-3

CDR3nt: TGTGCCAGCAGTGGGCGGGACAGGGGATCCAATCAGCCCCAGCATTTT
CDR3aa: CASSGRDRGSNQPQHF
abundance: .
d_gene: TRBD1
v_gene: TRBV6-2/TRBV6-3
j_gene: TRBJ1-5

CDR3nt: TGTGCCAGCAGTTACTCACGGGAGCAGTACTTC
CDR3aa: CASSYSREQYF
abundance: few
d_gene: .
v_gene: TRBV6-5
j_gene: TRBJ2-7

CDR3nt: TGTGCCAGCAGTAAGGGGGGCACCGGGACTAGCTGTATTTTT
CDR3aa: CASSKGGTGTSCIF
abundance: .
d_gene: TRBD2
v_gene: TRBV6-2/TRBV6-3
j_gene: TRBJ2-3

CDR3nt: TGTGCCAGCAGCTTAGCTGGCCACTCTGGAAACACCATATATTTT
CDR3aa: CASSLAGHSGNTIYF
abundance: .
d_gene: .
v_gene: TRBV11-2
j_gene: TRBJ1-3

CDR3nt: TGCAGCGTCGAAGGGAGGCTGGAACTGTTTTTT
CDR3aa: CSVEGRLELFF
abundance: .
d_gene: .
v_gene: TRBV29-1
j_gene: TRBJ1-4

CDR3nt: TGTGCCAGCAGCCCTAGCACAGATACGCAGTATTTT
CDR3aa: CASSPSTDTQYF
abundance: .
d_gene: .
v_gene: TRBV7-3
j_gene: TRBJ2-3

CDR3nt: TGTGCCAGCCGGTCGGGGGGGACTAATGAAAAACTGTTTTTT
CDR3aa: CASRSGGTNEKLFF
abundance: .
d_gene: .
v_gene: TRBV11-2
j_gene: TRBJ1-4

CDR3nt: TGTGCCAGTAGTAGCCAGGGGGCCCAGCCCCAGCATTTT
CDR3aa: CASSSQGAQPQHF
abundance: .
d_gene: TRBD1
v_gene: TRBV19
j_gene: TRBJ1-5

CDR3nt: TGCGCCAGCAGCCGCCTCGGGGGGTCCGGAGGAGAAAAACTGTTTTTT
CDR3aa: CASSRLGGSGGEKLFF
abundance: once
d_gene: .
v_gene: TRBV5-1
j_gene: TRBJ1-4

CDR3nt: TGCGCCAGCATGCAGGGTGGGGAGACCCAGTACTTC
CDR3aa: CASMQGGETQYF
abundance: .
d_gene: .
v_gene: TRBV10-2
j_gene: TRBJ2-5

CDR3nt: TGTGCCAGCAGCTTAGCGCGGACAGGGGACTACGAGCAGTACTTC
CDR3aa: CASSLARTGDYEQYF
abundance: .
d_gene: TRBD1
v_gene: TRBV7-9
j_gene: TRBJ2-7

CDR3nt: TGTGCCAGCAGCCAAGATGAAGGGCTAGCTCCAGATACGCAGTATTTT
CDR3aa: CASSQDEGLAPDTQYF
abundance: .
d_gene: .
v_gene: TRBV4-2
j_gene: TRBJ2-3

CDR3nt: TGTGCCAGCAGTCCCGGGACTAGCGTAAGGACCCAGTACTTC
CDR3aa: CASSPGTSVRTQYF
abundance: .
d_gene: TRBD2
v_gene: TRBV6-6
j_gene: TRBJ2-5

CDR3nt: TGCGCCAGCAGCCAAGGCCCCGTATTCAACGGGAGAAAATACAATGAGCAGTTCTTC
CDR3aa: CASSQGPVFNGRKYNEQFF
abundance: .
d_gene: .
v_gene: TRBV4-3
j_gene: TRBJ2-1

CDR3nt: TGTGCCAGTCAAAATGTGAACACCGGGGAGCTGTTTTTT
CDR3aa: CASQNVNTGELFF
abundance: .
d_gene: .
v_gene: TRBV19
j_gene: TRBJ2-2

CDR3nt: TGTGCCAGCAGCCCAACAGGGGTGGACGAAAAACTGTTTTTT
CDR3aa: CASSPTGVDEKLFF
abundance: .
d_gene: TRBD1
v_gene: TRBV2
j_gene: TRBJ1-4